The clone carrying this T cell receptor beta chain was seen a handful of times. Antigen specificity is unknown. The germline gene is not matched at one end of the junction; a read error may be the cause. Primed by a sample-barcoded 5' primer and a J-beta primer mix, a second PCR proceeded for 7 to 11 cycles. TCRdb processed the 5' RACE reads anew with MiXCR; each CDR3 protein has one entry. In the table there are hundreds of thousands of distinct CDR3 sequences, around 48% of which are singletons. The entry originates in a study of blood T cells in healthy people across ages. Regarding the study as a whole: The study found more naive CD4+ cells and higher diversity in long-lived than aged donors.

The CDR3 is 13 amino acids. Per germline, CDR1 MNHEY and CDR2 SVGAGI. Input material: blood. The V gene is TRBV6-5, the J gene TRBJ1-5; the D is unclear. The clonotype was recovered from a man older than 75 in good health. CDR3 sequence reads: CASSDSAGQPQHF. The CDR3 DNA reads as TGTGCCAGCAGTGACTCGGCCGGGCAGCCCCAGCATTTT.